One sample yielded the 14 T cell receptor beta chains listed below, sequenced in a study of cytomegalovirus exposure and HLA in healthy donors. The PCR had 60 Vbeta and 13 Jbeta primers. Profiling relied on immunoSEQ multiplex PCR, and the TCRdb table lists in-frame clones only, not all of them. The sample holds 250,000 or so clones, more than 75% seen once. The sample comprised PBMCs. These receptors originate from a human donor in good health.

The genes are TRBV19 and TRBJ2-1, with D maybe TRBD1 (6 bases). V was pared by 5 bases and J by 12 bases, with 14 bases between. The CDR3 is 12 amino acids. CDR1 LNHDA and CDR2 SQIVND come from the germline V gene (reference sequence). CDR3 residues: CASSFLQGGQFF. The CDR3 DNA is TGTGCCAGTAGTTTTCTACAGGGTGGGCAGTTCTTC. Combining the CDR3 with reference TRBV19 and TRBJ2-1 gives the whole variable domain DGGITQSPKYLFRKEGQNVTLSCEQNLNHDAMYWYRQDPGQGLRLIYYSQIVNDFQKGDIAEGYSVSREKKESFPLTVTSAQKNPTAFYLCASSFLQGGQFFGPGTRLTVL.

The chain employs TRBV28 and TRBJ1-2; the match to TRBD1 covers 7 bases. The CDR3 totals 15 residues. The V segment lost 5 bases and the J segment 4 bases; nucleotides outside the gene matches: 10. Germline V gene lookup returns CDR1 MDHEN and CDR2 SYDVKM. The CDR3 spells CASSRGTAGTYGYTF. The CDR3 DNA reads TGTGCCAGCAGTAGAGGGACAGCCGGAACCTATGGCTACACCTTC.

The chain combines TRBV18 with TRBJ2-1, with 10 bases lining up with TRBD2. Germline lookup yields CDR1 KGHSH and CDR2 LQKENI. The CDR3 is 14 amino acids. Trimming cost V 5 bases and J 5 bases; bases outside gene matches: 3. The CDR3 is CASSGTSGDNEQFF. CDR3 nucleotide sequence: TGTGCCAGCTCAGGAACTAGCGGGGACAATGAGCAGTTCTTC.

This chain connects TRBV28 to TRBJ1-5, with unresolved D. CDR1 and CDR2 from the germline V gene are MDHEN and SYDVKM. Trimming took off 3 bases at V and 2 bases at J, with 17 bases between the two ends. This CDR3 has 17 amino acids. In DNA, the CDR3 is TGTGCCAGCAGTTTTAATTACGAGGATATAGGCAATCAGCCCCAGCATTTT. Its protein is CASSFNYEDIGNQPQHF. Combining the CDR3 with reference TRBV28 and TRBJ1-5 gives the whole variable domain DVKVTQSSRYLVKRTGEKVFLECVQDMDHENMFWYRQDPGLGLRLIYFSYDVKMKEKGDIPEGYSVSREKKERFSLILESASTNQTSMYLCASSFNYEDIGNQPQHFGDGTRLSIL.

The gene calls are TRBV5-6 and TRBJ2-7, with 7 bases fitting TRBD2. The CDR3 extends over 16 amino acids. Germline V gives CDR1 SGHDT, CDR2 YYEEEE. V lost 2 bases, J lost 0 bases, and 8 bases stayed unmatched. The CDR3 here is CASSFGGVGDSYEQYF. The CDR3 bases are TGTGCCAGCAGCTTTGGGGGGGTAGGGGACTCCTACGAGCAGTACTTC. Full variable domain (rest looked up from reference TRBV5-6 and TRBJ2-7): DAGVTQSPTHLIKTRGQQVTLRCSPKSGHDTVSWYQQALGQGPQFIFQYYEEEERQRGNFPDRFSGHQFPNYSSELNVNALLLGDSALYLCASSFGGVGDSYEQYFGPGTRLTVT.

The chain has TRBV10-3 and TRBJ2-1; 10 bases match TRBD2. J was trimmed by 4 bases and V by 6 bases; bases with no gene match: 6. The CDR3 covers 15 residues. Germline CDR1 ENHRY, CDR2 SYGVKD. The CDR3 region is CAISRGLADYNEQFF. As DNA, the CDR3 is TGTGCCATCAGCCGTGGACTAGCGGATTACAATGAGCAGTTCTTC.

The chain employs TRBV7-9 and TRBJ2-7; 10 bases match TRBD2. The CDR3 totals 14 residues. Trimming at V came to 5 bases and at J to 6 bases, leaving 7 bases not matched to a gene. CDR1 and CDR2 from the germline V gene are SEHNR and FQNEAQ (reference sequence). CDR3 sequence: CASSHSSGGVEQYF. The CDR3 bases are TGTGCCAGCAGCCATTCGAGCGGGGGGGTCGAGCAGTACTTC.

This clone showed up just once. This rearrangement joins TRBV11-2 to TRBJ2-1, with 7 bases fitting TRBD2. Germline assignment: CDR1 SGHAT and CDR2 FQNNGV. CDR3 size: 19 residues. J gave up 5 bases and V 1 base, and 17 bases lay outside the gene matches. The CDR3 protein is CASSLVSLSGRASHNEQFF. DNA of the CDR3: TGTGCCAGCAGCTTAGTTTCGCTTAGCGGGCGCGCCTCTCACAATGAGCAGTTCTTC.

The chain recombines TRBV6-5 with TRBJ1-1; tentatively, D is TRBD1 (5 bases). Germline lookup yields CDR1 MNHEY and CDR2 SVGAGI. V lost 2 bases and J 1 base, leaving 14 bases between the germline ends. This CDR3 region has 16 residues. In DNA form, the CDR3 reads TGTGCCAGCAGTTACCAGGGAACGAAATGGAACACTGAAGCTTTCTTT. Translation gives CASSYQGTKWNTEAFF.

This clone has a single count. CDR3 region: CASSPEGGHPRNEQFF. Here the CDR3 DNA reads TGTGCCAGCTCACCCGAAGGGGGACATCCCCGCAATGAGCAGTTCTTC. The rearrangement links TRBV18 to TRBJ2-1; D might be TRBD1 (6 bases). Deletions cut 3 bases from V and 6 bases from J, with 18 bases between. The length of the CDR3 is 16 residues. Germline lookup yields CDR1 KGHSH and CDR2 LQKENI.

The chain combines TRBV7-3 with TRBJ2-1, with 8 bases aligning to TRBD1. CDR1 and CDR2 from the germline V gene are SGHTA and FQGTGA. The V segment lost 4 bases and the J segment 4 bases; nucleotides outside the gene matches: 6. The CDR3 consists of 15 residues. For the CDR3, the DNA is TGTGCCAGCAGCTCACCGGGACAGGAATACAATGAGCAGTTCTTC. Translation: CASSSPGQEYNEQFF.

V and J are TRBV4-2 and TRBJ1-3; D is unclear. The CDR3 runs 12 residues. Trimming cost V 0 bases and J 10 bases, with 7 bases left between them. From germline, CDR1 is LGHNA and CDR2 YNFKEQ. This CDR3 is CASSQESSTIYF. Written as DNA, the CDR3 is TGTGCCAGCAGCCAAGAATCCAGTACCATATATTTT.

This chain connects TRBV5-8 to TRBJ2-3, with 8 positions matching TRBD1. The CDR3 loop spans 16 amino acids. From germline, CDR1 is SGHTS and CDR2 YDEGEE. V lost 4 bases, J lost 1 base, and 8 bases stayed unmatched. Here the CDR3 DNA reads TGTGCCAGCAGCGCGGTCCAGGGGGCGGGCACAGATACGCAGTATTTT. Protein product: CASSAVQGAGTDTQYF.

CDR3 in amino acids: CASSYVSGLLTDTQYF. CDR3 DNA: TGTGCCAGCAGTTACGTCTCGGGACTGCTCACAGATACGCAGTATTTT. The V gene is TRBV6-5, the J gene TRBJ2-3, with D perhaps matching TRBD2 (6 bases). Germline CDR1 MNHEY, CDR2 SVGAGI. V gave up 2 bases and J gave up 2 bases, with 14 bases separating them. The length of the CDR3 is 16 residues.